This T cell receptor (beta chain) derives from a study of blood T cell repertoires in COVID-19. As for the study in general: Samples representing acute and convalescent COVID-19 were sourced from the United States, Italy and Spain. PBMCs, B-cell-depleted T cells, or T cells provided the cDNA or gDNA that made up the material.

CDR1 is SGHNT, CDR2 YYREEE, per germline (reference sequence). V lost 0 bases to trimming and J lost 3 bases; unmatched junction nucleotides: 7. This CDR3 contains 17 residues. Authors' analysis steps: Amplification of reference gene primers was used by the study to estimate nucleated cell counts. Sequenced by immunoSEQ multiplex PCR; TCRdb stores in-frame clones only, minus some. That table gives V, J and clone size, and the DNA gave D and trimming. The repertoire holds 150,000 to 200,000 clones, with just over 85% as singletons. This chain joins TRBV5-4 and TRBJ1-2; TRBD1 matches 11 bases. This TCR came from a man over 45 with active or convalescent COVID-19. The source material was peripheral blood. CDR3 sequence reads: CASSLGGQGGLDYGYTF. The DNA for the CDR3 is TGTGCCAGCAGCTTGGGGGGACAGGGGGGTTTAGACTATGGCTACACCTTC. The full variable domain, its missing parts supplied by reference TRBV5-4 and TRBJ1-2, is ETGVTQSPTHLIKTRGQQVTLRCSSQSGHNTVSWYQQALGQGPQFIFQYYREEENGRGNFPPRFSGLQFPNYSSELNVNALELDDSALYLCASSLGGQGGLDYGYTFGSGTRLTVV.